This record covers a single TCR beta chain. The data were obtained in a study of control samples from healthy donors and cancer patients. V trimming: 0 bases; J trimming: 0 bases; junction bases outside the gene matches: 5. Germline CDR1 SEHNR, CDR2 FQNEAQ (reference sequence). The CDR3 contains 16 residues. Profiled with immunoSEQ multiplex PCR; TCRdb holds only in-frame clones, not every one. The sample lists about 96,000 clones; 90% to 95% were seen once. V gene TRBV7-9 combines with J gene TRBJ2-7, with 7 bases matching TRBD1. The sequenced sample consisted of blood. The source is a man in his late teens or twenties in good health. The DNA for the CDR3 is TGTGCCAGCAGCTTAGCCCCGGGACAGAGCTCCTACGAGCAGTACTTC. This translates into CASSLAPGQSSYEQYF.